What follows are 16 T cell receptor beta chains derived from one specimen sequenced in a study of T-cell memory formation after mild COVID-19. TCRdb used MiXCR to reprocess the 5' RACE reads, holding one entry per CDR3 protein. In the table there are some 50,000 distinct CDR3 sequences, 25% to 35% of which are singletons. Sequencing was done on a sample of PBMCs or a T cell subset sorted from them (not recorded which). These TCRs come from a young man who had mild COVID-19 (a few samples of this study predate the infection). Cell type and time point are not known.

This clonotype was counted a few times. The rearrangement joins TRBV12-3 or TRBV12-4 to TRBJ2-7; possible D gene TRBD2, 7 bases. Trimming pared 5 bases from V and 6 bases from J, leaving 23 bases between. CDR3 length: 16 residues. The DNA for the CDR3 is TGTGCCAGCAGTACCTCTAGGGGAGGGGGGCCCCCCGAGCAGTACTTC. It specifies CASSTSRGGGPPEQYF.

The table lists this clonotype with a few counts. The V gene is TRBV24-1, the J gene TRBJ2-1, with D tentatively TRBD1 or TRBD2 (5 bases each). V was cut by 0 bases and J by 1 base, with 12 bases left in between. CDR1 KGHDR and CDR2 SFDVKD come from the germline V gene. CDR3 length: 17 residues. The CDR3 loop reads CATSDLPGTDSYNEQFF. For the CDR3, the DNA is TGTGCCACCAGTGATTTGCCGGGGACCGATTCCTACAATGAGCAGTTCTTC.

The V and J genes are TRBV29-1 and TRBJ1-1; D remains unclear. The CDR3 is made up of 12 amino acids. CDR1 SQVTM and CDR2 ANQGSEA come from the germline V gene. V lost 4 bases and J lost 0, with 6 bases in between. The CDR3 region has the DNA TGCAGCGTTGTAGATCTGAACACTGAAGCTTTCTTT. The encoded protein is CSVVDLNTEAFF.

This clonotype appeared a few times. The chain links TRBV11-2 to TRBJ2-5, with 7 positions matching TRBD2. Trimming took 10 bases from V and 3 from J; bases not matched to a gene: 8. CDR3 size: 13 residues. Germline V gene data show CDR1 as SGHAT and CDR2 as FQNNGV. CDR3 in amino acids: CAISRGLEETQYF. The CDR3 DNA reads TGTGCCATCTCGCGGGGGTTAGAAGAGACCCAGTACTTC.

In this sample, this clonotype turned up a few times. The chain's CDR3 is CASGLVRDPQFF. In DNA, the CDR3 is TGTGCTAGTGGTTTGGTCCGGGACCCGCAGTTCTTC. V usage is TRBV12-5 and J usage is TRBJ2-1; tentatively, D is TRBD1 or TRBD2 (5 bases each). CDR1 is LGHNT, CDR2 FRNRAP, per germline. CDR3 length: 12 residues. Trimming took 0 bases from V and 12 from J, leaving 9 bases between them.

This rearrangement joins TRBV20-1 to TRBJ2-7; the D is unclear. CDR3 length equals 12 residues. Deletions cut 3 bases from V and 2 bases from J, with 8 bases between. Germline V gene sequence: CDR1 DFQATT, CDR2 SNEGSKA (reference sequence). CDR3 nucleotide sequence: TGCAGTGCTAGTGCCTTAGCCTACGAGCAGTACTTC. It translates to CSASALAYEQYF.

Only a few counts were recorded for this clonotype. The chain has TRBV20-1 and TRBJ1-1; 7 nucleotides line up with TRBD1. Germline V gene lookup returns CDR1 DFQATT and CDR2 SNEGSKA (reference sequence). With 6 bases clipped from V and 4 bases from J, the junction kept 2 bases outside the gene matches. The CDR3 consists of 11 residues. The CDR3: CSANRGTEAFF. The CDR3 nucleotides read TGCAGTGCAAACAGGGGCACTGAAGCTTTCTTT.

The CDR3 here is CASNVLTDRAETQYF. The CDR3 DNA follows: TGTGCCAGCAACGTACTTACGGACAGGGCAGAGACCCAGTACTTC. The chain links TRBV28 to TRBJ2-5; TRBD1 agrees at 8 bases. The CDR3 totals 15 residues. The V and J ends lost 7 bases and 4 bases, in that order; junction bases with no gene match: 11. Germline values: CDR1 MDHEN, CDR2 SYDVKM.

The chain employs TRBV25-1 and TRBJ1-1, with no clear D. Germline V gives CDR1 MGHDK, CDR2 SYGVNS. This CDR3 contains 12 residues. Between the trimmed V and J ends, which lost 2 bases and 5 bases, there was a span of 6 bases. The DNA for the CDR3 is TGTGCCAGCAGTGAAGGAGTTACTGAAGCTTTCTTT. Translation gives CASSEGVTEAFF.

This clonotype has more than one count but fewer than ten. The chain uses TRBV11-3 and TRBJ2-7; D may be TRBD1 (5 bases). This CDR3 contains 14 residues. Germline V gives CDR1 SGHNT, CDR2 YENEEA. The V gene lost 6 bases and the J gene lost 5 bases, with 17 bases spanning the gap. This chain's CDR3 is CASSFDREPNEQYV. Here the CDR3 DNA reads TGTGCCAGCAGTTTCGACAGAGAGCCGAACGAGCAGTACGTC.

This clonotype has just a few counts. CDR3 sequence (DNA): TGCAGTGCTAGATATCCTTTAGCGGGGGGGATACCTTCTAGCACAGATACGCAGTATTTT. Amino acid sequence: CSARYPLAGGIPSSTDTQYF. The genes are TRBV20-1 and TRBJ2-3, with TRBD2 matching 11 bases. V lost 2 bases to trimming and J lost 0 bases; unmatched junction nucleotides: 16. CDR1 and CDR2 from the germline V gene are DFQATT and SNEGSKA (reference sequence). CDR3 length: 20 residues.

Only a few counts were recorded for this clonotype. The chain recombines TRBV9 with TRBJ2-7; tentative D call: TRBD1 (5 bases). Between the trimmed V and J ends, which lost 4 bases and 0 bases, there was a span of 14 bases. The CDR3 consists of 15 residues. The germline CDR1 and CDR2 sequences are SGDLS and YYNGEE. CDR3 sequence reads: CASSMGTGFSYEQYF. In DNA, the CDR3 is TGTGCCAGCAGCATGGGAACAGGATTCTCCTACGAGCAGTACTTC.

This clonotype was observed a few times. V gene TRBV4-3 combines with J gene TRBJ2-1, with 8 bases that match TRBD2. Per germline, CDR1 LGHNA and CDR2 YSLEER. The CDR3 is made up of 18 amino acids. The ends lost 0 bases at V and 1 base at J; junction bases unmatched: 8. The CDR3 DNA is TGCGCCAGCAGCCAAGAGCACAGCGGGGGATCTTCCTACAATGAGCAGTTCTTC. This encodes CASSQEHSGGSSYNEQFF.

CDR3 loop: CASSCYRGRGYGYTF. DNA for the CDR3: TGTGCCAGCAGCTGCTACAGGGGGCGCGGCTATGGCTACACCTTC. The rearrangement uses TRBV7-2 and TRBJ1-2; 9 bases are shared with TRBD1. This CDR3 is built from 15 residues. The germline gives CDR1 SGHTA, CDR2 FQGNSA. V was pared by 4 bases and J by 4 bases, with 7 bases of the junction left unmatched.

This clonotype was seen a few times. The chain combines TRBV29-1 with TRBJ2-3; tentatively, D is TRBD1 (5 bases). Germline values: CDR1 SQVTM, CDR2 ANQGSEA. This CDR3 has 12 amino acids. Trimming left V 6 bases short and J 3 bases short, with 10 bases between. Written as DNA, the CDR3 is TGCAGCGTAGTACAGGAGACAGATACGCAGTATTTT. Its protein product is CSVVQETDTQYF.

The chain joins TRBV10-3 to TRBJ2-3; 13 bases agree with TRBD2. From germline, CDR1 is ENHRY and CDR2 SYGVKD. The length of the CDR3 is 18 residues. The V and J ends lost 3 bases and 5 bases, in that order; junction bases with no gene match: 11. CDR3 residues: CAISDHGLAGAGGDTQYF. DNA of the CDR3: TGTGCCATCAGTGATCACGGACTAGCGGGGGCCGGGGGAGATACGCAGTATTTT.